Included here is one T cell receptor (beta chain) sequence, with context. The sample holds a few counts of this clone. Its recognized antigen is unknown. One base away there is no much larger clone; base qualities are not given. The CDR3 covers 12 residues, taking in both the cysteine and the phenylalanine. Of all the DNA, just the CDR3 is kept, 36 bases in frame from base 1. V loses 5 bases of germline sequence and J loses 2 bases, and the interval between the two ends is 6 bases. CDR1 and CDR2 were assigned from the germline V gene as MDHEN and SYDVKM. Libraries were prepared through the immunoSEQ multiplex PCR assay. The immuneACCESS repertoire file appears here via TCRdb, limited to in-frame rearrangements. These files lack a portion of the clones; in checked studies, under half of the deficit traces to unresolved V genes, and the cause of the others is not known. The sample table shows 89,000 or so clones, and approximately 90% are seen once. Around 3.3% of the sample rests with the top ten.

The sample is drawn from a study of T cell changes during pregnancy in multiple sclerosis (dated by TCRdb to between 2019 and 2020). Turning to the overall study: The study looked at changes in the T cell repertoire across pregnancy in women with multiple sclerosis.

This chain is built from TRBV28 and TRBJ1-1, with the D segment identity uncertain. This material consisted of PBMCs, taken in the first trimester of pregnancy. This TCR was recovered from a female donor in good health, serving as a control in a pregnancy study. Some clones in this sample may be carry-over from other donors' samples. The CDR3 region: CASSPSNTEAFF. The DNA sequence is as follows: TGTGCCAGCAGTCCGTCTAACACTGAAGCTTTCTTT.